A single TCR beta chain is shown here with its context. This sample was taken from a study of T cell changes during pregnancy in multiple sclerosis. CDR1 SEHNR and CDR2 FQNEAQ come from the germline V gene (reference sequence). J lost 7 bases, V lost 4 bases, and 13 bases had no gene match. This CDR3 spans 15 amino acids. Produced via immunoSEQ multiplex PCR; TCRdb's table is partial and in-frame only. Of 70,000 to 80,000 clones in the sample, roughly 92% were seen once. This sequence originates from a female donor in good health, enrolled as a control in a pregnancy study. This sample comprised peripheral blood, obtained after pregnancy. The chain employs TRBV7-9 and TRBJ2-7; 7 bases align to TRBD1. The CDR3, as DNA: TGTGCCAGCAGCTCCCCGGGACAGAGGGTTGTGGAGCAGTACTTC. It codes for CASSSPGQRVVEQYF.